This entry describes one T cell receptor (beta chain). The antigen is unknown. Germline assignment: CDR1 MNHNS and CDR2 SASEGT. V lost 2 bases, J lost 4 bases, and 6 bases lay in between. This CDR3 has 12 residues. It was with 60 Vbeta and 13 Jbeta primers that the PCR ran. Method: immunoSEQ multiplex PCR; TCRdb's copy keeps in-frame clones and lacks some. The table includes tens of thousands of clones, roughly 84% detected once. This sample was taken from a study of cytomegalovirus exposure and HLA in healthy donors. Findings and caveats of the study: Later genetic work tied a missense DCLRE1C variant to beta-chain V and J trimming.

The sample taken for sequencing was PBMCs. This sequence originates from a human donor in good health. This chain uses TRBV6-1 with TRBJ2-7, with unresolved D. In nucleotides, the CDR3 is TGTGCCAGCAGTGAACACGGGTACGAGCAGTACTTC. It translates to CASSEHGYEQYF.